This passage covers 30 T cell receptor beta chains from one sample sequenced in a study of Tregs in tolerant kidney transplant recipients (dated by TCRdb to between 2017 and 2020). The library was prepared using the immunoSEQ multiplex PCR assay. TCRdb took this table from immuneACCESS and kept in-frame rearrangements with V and J called. Such tables lack part of the clones; where checked against another copy, unresolved V genes explain under half of the gap, and the rest is unexplained. This sample lists 65,000 or so clones; approximately 87% were detected once. The ten largest clones represent more than 3% of the sample. The sample's time point, from its label and the paper: 6 months after combined kidney and bone marrow transplant. Related donors were used in the transplants with nonmyeloablative bone marrow transplantation, and mixed chimerism was transient in the human trials. The sequenced sample was CD4+ T cells from blood (PBMCs), obtained 6 months after the transplant. All receptors come from a human patient who received a combined kidney and bone marrow transplant. Following transplantation, part of the T cell population may be supplied by the graft donor rather than the patient.

The V call is TRBV19, the J call TRBJ1-1, with a weak D call TRBD1 (5 bases). Germline CDR1 reads LNHDA; CDR2 reads SQIVND (reference sequence). The CDR3 spans 15 residues. V dropped 1 base and J dropped 2 bases, with 11 bases sitting between them. CDR3 residues: CASSIGGGTNTEAFF. The DNA for the CDR3 is TGTGCCAGTAGTATAGGCGGAGGGACCAACACTGAAGCTTTCTTT.

This clone appeared a single time. This rearrangement joins TRBV19 to TRBJ1-2; D possibly corresponds to TRBD1 (6 bases). The germline V gene has CDR1 LNHDA and CDR2 SQIVND (reference sequence). V was shortened by 5 bases and J by 7 bases, with 14 bases between the two germline ends. The CDR3 consists of 13 residues. CDR3 residues: CASSLLQGSGYTF. CDR3 nucleotides: TGTGCCAGTAGTTTACTACAGGGTTCTGGCTACACCTTC.

CDR3 amino acids: CASSLEWGGRAVNEQFF. DNA for the CDR3: TGTGCCAGCAGCTTAGAATGGGGCGGGAGGGCCGTCAATGAGCAGTTCTTC. This chain links TRBV11-3 with TRBJ2-1; 9 bases fit TRBD2. This CDR3 comprises 17 residues. V dropped 0 bases and J dropped 6; count of bases not matched to a gene: 9. From germline, CDR1 is SGHNT and CDR2 YENEEA.

The rearrangement uses TRBV5-1 and TRBJ1-1, with D hard to call. V was cut by 0 bases and J by 3 bases, with 12 bases left in between. The CDR3 runs to 15 residues. Germline V gene lookup returns CDR1 SGHRS and CDR2 YFSETQ. The CDR3 sequence: CASSLVFSSDTEAFF. The CDR3 DNA reads TGCGCCAGCAGCTTGGTATTTTCGTCAGACACTGAAGCTTTCTTT.

V and J are TRBV28 and TRBJ1-1, with 7 bases aligning to TRBD1. Per germline, CDR1 MDHEN and CDR2 SYDVKM. The CDR3 sequence is 15 residues long. The J segment lost 1 base and the V segment lost 2 bases, leaving 4 bases of the junction unmatched. The CDR3, as DNA: TGTGCCAGCAGTTTAGGGGACAGCCCGAACACTGAAGCTTTCTTT. It specifies CASSLGDSPNTEAFF.

The V gene is TRBV6-6, the J gene TRBJ2-3; D remains ambiguous. Trimming left V 5 bases short and J 1 base short, with 13 bases between. This CDR3 is 15 amino acids long. CDR1 and CDR2 from the germline V gene are MNHNY and SVGAGI (reference sequence). This chain's CDR3 is CASSPINLRTDTQYF. In DNA form, the CDR3 reads TGTGCCAGCAGTCCTATCAACTTACGCACAGATACGCAGTATTTT.

Details on this clone: Germline and junction disagree at one end, which may indicate a read error. The rearrangement joins TRBV13 to TRBJ2-2, with a tentative D call TRBD2 (5 bases). The CDR3 is 12 amino acids. The germline CDR1 and CDR2 sequences are PRHDT and FYEKMQ (reference sequence). CDR3 bases: TGTGCCAGCAGGCGGAGAACCGGGAAGCTGTTTTTT. Translated, it gives CASRRRTGKLFF. Filled out from reference TRBV13 and TRBJ2-2, the complete variable domain reads AAGVIQSPRHLIKEKRETATLKCYPIPRHDTVYWYQQGPGQDPQFLISFYEKMQSDKGSIPDRFSAQQFSDYHSELNMSSLELGDSALYFCASRRRTGKLFFGEGSRLTVL.

The CDR3 coding sequence is TGTGCCAGCACCGCGGGGGGGTACGGGGAGCTGTTTTTT. Protein: CASTAGGYGELFF. The chain links TRBV7-2 to TRBJ2-2; TRBD2 aligns across 9 bases. Germline lookup yields CDR1 SGHTA and CDR2 FQGNSA. With 7 bases clipped from V and 7 bases from J, the junction kept 4 bases outside the gene matches. The CDR3 consists of 13 residues.

The chain links TRBV9 to TRBJ2-2, with 8 nucleotides matching TRBD1. CDR3 size: 17 residues. Trimming cost V 1 base and J 0 bases; bases outside gene matches: 5. Per the germline V gene, CDR1 is SGDLS and CDR2 is YYNGEE. CDR3 nucleotide sequence: TGTGCCAGCAGCGTACGCCCAGGGGGCTCGAACACCGGGGAGCTGTTTTTT. Translation: CASSVRPGGSNTGELFF.

About this clone: The same CDR3 arises from other DNA sequences in this sample as well. The chain recombines TRBV5-1 with TRBJ1-6, with unresolved D. The V gene's germline CDR1 is SGHRS and CDR2 YFSETQ. The CDR3 has 13 residues. V lost 2 bases and J 5 bases, leaving 5 bases between the germline ends. The CDR3 DNA reads TGCGCCAGCAGCTTCCAGGATAATTCACCCCTCCACTTT. Encoded protein: CASSFQDNSPLHF.

The chain employs TRBV30 and TRBJ1-3; no clear D. Trimming stripped 5 bases from V and 0 bases from J, with 8 bases between. The V gene's germline CDR1 is GTSNPN and CDR2 SVGIG (reference sequence). This CDR3 contains 13 residues. As DNA, the CDR3 is TGTGCCTGGGGGCCCCTCTCTGGAAACACCATATATTTT. This codes for CAWGPLSGNTIYF.

The chain recombines TRBV7-2 with TRBJ1-3; D remains unclear. Germline V gives CDR1 SGHTA, CDR2 FQGNSA. The CDR3 spans 15 residues. V lost 3 bases, J lost 0 bases, and 9 bases lay in between. CDR3 bases: TGTGCCAGCAGCTTTGCAGGCGTCTCTGGAAACACCATATATTTT. Its protein is CASSFAGVSGNTIYF.

This chain connects TRBV9 to TRBJ2-3; 10 bases are a match to TRBD2. Germline CDR1 SGDLS, CDR2 YYNGEE. The CDR3 has 16 residues. With 0 bases clipped from V and 4 bases from J, the junction kept 5 bases outside the gene matches. CDR3 sequence reads: CASSVASGGAADTQYF. CDR3 DNA sequence: TGTGCCAGCAGCGTAGCCAGCGGGGGGGCCGCAGATACGCAGTATTTT.

J is TRBJ1-4 and V is TRBV19; 8 nucleotides line up with TRBD1. From germline, CDR1 is LNHDA and CDR2 SQIVND (reference sequence). The V gene end was trimmed by 7 bases and the J gene end by 8 bases; junction bases not matched to a gene: 9. CDR3 length: 14 residues. The CDR3 region has the DNA TGTGCCAGTACCAACCCCCAGGGGGCGGAAAAACTGTTTTTT. Translated: CASTNPQGAEKLFF.

A note on this clone: Other DNA sequences from this sample encode an identical CDR3 as well. V is TRBV7-9 and J is TRBJ1-4; perhaps TRBD1 as D (5 bases). The CDR3 runs to 14 residues. Germline CDR1 is SEHNR and CDR2 is FQNEAQ (reference sequence). V was cut by 5 bases and J by 7 bases, with 14 bases left in between. CDR3 loop: CASSPGRRGEKLFF. The CDR3 nucleotides are TGTGCCAGCAGCCCGGGGAGGAGGGGTGAAAAACTGTTTTTT.

This chain connects TRBV12-5 to TRBJ2-1; 7 nucleotides match TRBD2. CDR3 length equals 20 residues. With 0 bases clipped from V and 6 bases from J, the junction kept 20 bases outside the gene matches. CDR1 LGHNT and CDR2 FRNRAP come from the germline V gene. CDR3 coding DNA: TGTGCTAGTGGTTTGGTACTTGGCGGGACTAATAATCCCGTGACCAATGAGCAGTTCTTC. Translation gives CASGLVLGGTNNPVTNEQFF.

The chain couples TRBV7-2 to TRBJ2-5, with 13 bases matching TRBD2. CDR1 and CDR2 from the germline V gene are SGHTA and FQGNSA. V lost 3 bases to trimming and J lost 2 bases; unmatched junction nucleotides: 3. CDR3 length: 16 residues. The CDR3 DNA follows: TGTGCCAGCAGCTTCCAGACTAGCGGGGGGCAAGAGACCCAGTACTTC. Translated: CASSFQTSGGQETQYF.

The V call is TRBV11-3, the J call TRBJ2-1; 8 bases are shared with TRBD1. CDR1 and CDR2 (germline): SGHNT, YENEEA. With 5 bases clipped from V and 1 base from J, the junction kept 4 bases outside the gene matches. The length of the CDR3 is 15 residues. The CDR3 nucleotides read TGTGCCAGCAGCCTAAGGACAGGGTCCTACAATGAGCAGTTCTTC. It is translated as CASSLRTGSYNEQFF.

CDR3 in amino acids: CASSPGTSSPLHF. CDR3 in DNA: TGTGCCAGCAGCCCTGGGACATCTTCACCCCTCCACTTT. The chain employs TRBV2 and TRBJ1-6; D is possibly TRBD1 (6 bases). Trimming removed 6 bases from V and 9 bases from J, with 12 bases in between. This CDR3 is 13 amino acids long. Germline-derived CDR1 and CDR2 are SNHLY and FYNNEI. Variable domain in full (rest from reference TRBV2 and TRBJ1-6): EPEVTQTPSHQVTQMGQEVILRCVPISNHLYFYWYRQILGQKVEFLVSFYNNEISEKSEIFDDQFSVERPDGSNFTLKIRSTKLEDSAMYFCASSPGTSSPLHFGNGTRLTVT.

In regard to this clone: Other nucleotide sequences from this sample produce the same CDR3. The gene calls are TRBV29-1 and TRBJ2-1, with 7 bases aligning to TRBD2. Germline lookup yields CDR1 SQVTM and CDR2 ANQGSEA. This CDR3 has 13 residues. Losses at the gene ends were 3 bases for V and 2 bases for J; bases not matched to a gene: 1. In DNA, the CDR3 is TGCAGCGTTGAGCGGGGGACCTACAATGAGCAGTTCTTC. Encoded protein: CSVERGTYNEQFF.

The gene calls are TRBV7-2 and TRBJ2-7, with D perhaps TRBD2 (6 bases). This CDR3 is built from 15 residues. Germline loops: CDR1 SGHTA, CDR2 FQGNSA. V was trimmed by 5 bases and J by 1 base, leaving 15 bases between them. CDR3 DNA sequence: TGTGCCAGCAGCCAGAGGAGTAGCGGTTCCTACGAGCAGTACTTC. Protein sequence: CASSQRSSGSYEQYF.

V and J are TRBV5-1 and TRBJ2-2, with 8 positions matching TRBD1. The germline V gene has CDR1 SGHRS and CDR2 YFSETQ. The CDR3 totals 16 residues. V lost 1 base to trimming and J lost 2 bases; unmatched junction nucleotides: 4. Written as DNA, the CDR3 is TGCGCCAGCAGCTTGAGTCAGGGGGCCAACACCGGGGAGCTGTTTTTT. It is translated as CASSLSQGANTGELFF. The variable domain in full, completed from reference TRBV5-1 and TRBJ2-2, reads KAGVTQTPRYLIKTRGQQVTLSCSPISGHRSVSWYQQTPGQGLQFLFEYFSETQRNKGNFPGRFSGRQFSNSRSEMNVSTLELGDSALYLCASSLSQGANTGELFFGEGSRLTVL.

This clone came up a few times. This rearrangement joins TRBV19 to TRBJ1-2; a possible D gene is TRBD1 (5 bases). Germline values: CDR1 LNHDA, CDR2 SQIVND (reference sequence). CDR3 size: 13 residues. Trimming took off 7 bases at V and 4 bases at J, with 13 bases between the two ends. The CDR3 sequence is CASNPQGGYGYTF. In nucleotides, the CDR3 is TGTGCCAGTAATCCCCAGGGTGGCTATGGCTACACCTTC.

V usage is TRBV27 and J usage is TRBJ1-1; TRBD1 is a possible D gene (6 bases). Germline CDR1 reads MNHEY; CDR2 reads SMNVEV (reference sequence). There are 15 residues in the CDR3. V lost 4 bases and J lost 5, with 17 bases in between. The CDR3 here is CASSSTSQGWTEAFF. In DNA form, the CDR3 reads TGTGCCAGCAGTTCGACCTCACAGGGTTGGACTGAAGCTTTCTTT.

A single count supports this clone. The rearrangement uses TRBV7-9 and TRBJ1-2; the D gene is possibly TRBD1 (5 bases). This CDR3 comprises 18 residues. The ends were cut back, 2 bases at V and 5 bases at J, with 24 bases in the middle. Germline CDR1 and CDR2: SEHNR and FQNEAQ (reference sequence). CDR3 protein: CASSLKTGPSSPSYGYTF. The CDR3 coding sequence is TGTGCCAGCAGCTTAAAAACAGGACCCTCCTCCCCCTCATATGGCTACACCTTC.

V is TRBV19 and J is TRBJ2-7; 7 positions match TRBD1. CDR3 size: 13 residues. Germline values: CDR1 LNHDA, CDR2 SQIVND (reference sequence). With V trimmed by 4 bases and J by 0 bases, 0 bases remained unmatched. The CDR3 loop reads CASSRDSSYEQYF. The DNA for the CDR3 is TGTGCCAGTAGTAGGGACAGCTCCTACGAGCAGTACTTC.

The chain has TRBV4-2 and TRBJ1-2, with a weak D call TRBD1 (5 bases). The length of the CDR3 is 14 residues. V lost 4 bases to trimming and J lost 5 bases, with 14 bases between them. Looked up from germline, CDR1 is LGHNA and CDR2 is YNFKEQ. CDR3 sequence: CASSPGRDLYGYTF. The CDR3, as DNA: TGTGCCAGCAGCCCTGGCCGGGACTTATATGGCTACACCTTC.

This clone was counted between two and nine times. The chain links TRBV7-3 to TRBJ1-1, with unresolved D. Germline CDR1 and CDR2: SGHTA and FQGTGA. The CDR3 sequence is 13 residues long. V was pared by 5 bases and J by 2 bases, with 9 bases between. The CDR3 here is CASSQTQNTEAFF. CDR3 nucleotide sequence: TGTGCCAGCAGCCAAACTCAAAACACTGAAGCTTTCTTT.

This chain joins TRBV18 and TRBJ1-6; D is undetermined. The CDR3 has 12 residues. Trimming took 4 bases from V and 8 from J, leaving 6 bases between them. Germline CDR1 is KGHSH and CDR2 is LQKENI. CDR3 amino acids: CASSRGDSPLHF. CDR3 DNA sequence: TGTGCCAGCTCACGCGGAGATTCACCCCTCCACTTT.

The CDR3 protein is CATSSRSSGANVLTF. For the CDR3, the DNA is TGTGCCACCTCCTCACGTAGCTCTGGGGCCAACGTCCTGACTTTC. The genes are TRBV15 and TRBJ2-6; D not resolved. The CDR3 has 15 residues. Germline CDR1 and CDR2: LNHNV and YYDKDF (reference sequence). V lost 8 bases to trimming and J lost 0 bases, with 11 bases between them.